Included here is one T cell receptor beta chain sequence, with context. V was cut by 10 bases and J by 6 bases, with 23 bases left in between. The germline V gene encodes CDR1 LNHDA and CDR2 SQIVND (reference sequence). The CDR3 is 15 amino acids. Sequenced by immunoSEQ multiplex PCR; TCRdb stores in-frame clones only, minus some. The table has approximately 110,000 clones, around 86% seen once. This sample was included in a study of blood T cell repertoires in COVID-19. Input material: peripheral blood. This chain connects TRBV19 to TRBJ2-3; the D gene is possibly TRBD1 (6 bases). The TCR comes from a man aged 70-80 years with acute or convalescent COVID-19. CDR3 residues: CANSPQGPNADTQYF. CDR3 bases: TGTGCCAACAGTCCTCAGGGGCCGAACGCGGATACGCAGTATTTT.